This T cell receptor (beta chain) came from a study of identical twins. Study-level points and caveats: Among out-of-frame alpha sequences shared by twins, low generation probability occurred in excess.

Template switching added a universal primer site; cDNA carried unique molecular identifiers. TCRdb re-analysed the 5' RACE reads in MiXCR, keeping a single row per CDR3 protein. This table has under 900,000 distinct CDR3 sequences, 18% appearing once. The CDR3 is 16 amino acids. Trimming cost V 2 bases and J 4 bases; bases outside gene matches: 5. Germline V gene lookup returns CDR1 SGDLS and CDR2 YYNGEE. This clonotype has a handful of counts. The antigen is not known. This same sample was also part of a study on T cells expressing NK-cell markers. From that paper: Dominant NKG2C+ clonotypes were found to form about 1.0-7.5% of CD8+ T cells in six donors. A few donors showed these clonotypes also leading the CD3+CD56-NKG2C+ fraction.

The V and J genes are TRBV9 and TRBJ2-3, with 12 bases lining up with TRBD2. The TCR sequence derives from a woman under 30 in good health. Specimen: PBMCs. CDR3 bases: TGTGCCAGCAGCGTCCTTTCTAGCGGGGGGGCAGATACGCAGTATTTT. It yields the protein CASSVLSSGGADTQYF.